The entry that follows covers one T cell receptor beta chain sequence. The CDR3 length is 19 residues. The germline gives CDR1 LNHDA, CDR2 SQIVND (reference sequence). V lost 5 bases and J lost 4; bases outside the gene matches: 20. The sample belongs to a study of blood T cell repertoires in COVID-19. Measured with immunoSEQ multiplex PCR; TCRdb has only the in-frame clones, and not every one. The data contain 200,000 to 300,000 clones, around 90% of them singletons. This clonotype was obtained from a woman aged 25 to 39 with acute COVID-19. The J gene is TRBJ1-5, the V gene TRBV19; TRBD1 matches 7 bases. Sequenced: PBMCs or T cells enriched from blood (not recorded which). The CDR3 loop is CASSRFGVQGSTNNQPQHF. Written as DNA, the CDR3 is TGTGCCAGTAGTCGATTTGGGGTACAGGGGAGTACGAATAATCAGCCCCAGCATTTT. Together with reference TRBV19 and TRBJ1-5, the CDR3 gives the full variable domain: DGGITQSPKYLFRKEGQNVTLSCEQNLNHDAMYWYRQDPGQGLRLIYYSQIVNDFQKGDIAEGYSVSREKKESFPLTVTSAQKNPTAFYLCASSRFGVQGSTNNQPQHFGDGTRLSIL.